The clone carrying this T cell receptor beta chain has just a few counts. Time point in this sample: blood at routine non-recurrence follow-up after resection. Whole RNA was taken from tumor, nontumor lung or frozen PBMC; it was then sequenced unsorted. Germline-derived CDR1 and CDR2 are DFQATT and SNEGSKA (reference sequence). Trimming cost V 0 bases and J 6 bases, with 15 bases left between them. The CDR3 sequence is 15 residues long. TCR cDNA molecules each had a unique molecular identifier. TCRdb reanalysed the 5' RACE reads using MiXCR and keeps one entry per CDR3 protein. The sample lists about 87,000 distinct CDR3 sequences, roughly 19% seen once, with less than 25% in the top ten. These data come from a study of spatial heterogeneity in lung cancer. Study-level background: Samples were donated by 72 untreated early-stage non-small cell lung cancer patients. On average, each unique TCR and UMI combination appeared more than ten times in raw reads.

The source was PBMCs, collected at follow-up. The clonotype was recovered from a male donor with early-stage non-small cell lung cancer. The chain employs TRBV20-1 and TRBJ2-1; unclear D gene. The CDR3 loop reads CSARDLQRFSNEQFF. The CDR3 coding sequence is TGCAGTGCTAGAGATTTACAACGGTTTAGCAATGAGCAGTTCTTC.